This is a list of T cell receptor beta chains from one sample in a study of blood T cell repertoires in COVID-19. Generated by immunoSEQ multiplex PCR, the TCRdb table keeps only in-frame clones and is missing some. The sample carries 200,000 to 300,000 clones, approximately 90% recorded once. What was sequenced was PBMCs or T cells enriched from blood (not recorded which). The receptors were sampled from a young woman who had recovered from COVID-19. Each CDR3 is given with its conserved first and last residue. The D gene is left open where the match is weak. Not all rows give a size; the values are once, few, many and, for expanded clones, a class.

v_gene	j_gene	d_gene	abundance	CDR3aa	CDR3nt
TRBV27	TRBJ1-2	.	.	CASRYPGTGGYTF	TGTGCCAGCCGATACCCTGGGACTGGTGGCTACACCTTC
TRBV28	TRBJ2-7	.	.	CASRDDSTYEQYF	TGTGCCAGCAGGGACGACAGTACCTACGAGCAGTACTTC
TRBV4-3	TRBJ1-6	.	.	CASSQGFAVSYNSPLHF	TGCGCCAGCAGCCAAGGTTTCGCAGTCTCCTATAATTCACCCCTCCACTTT
TRBV28	TRBJ2-5	.	.	CASSFPDSQETQYF	TGTGCCAGCAGTTTTCCGGACAGCCAAGAGACCCAGTACTTC
TRBV2	TRBJ1-4	.	once	CASRNPGGGREKLFF	TGTGCCAGCAGAAACCCCGGGGGGGGGCGTGAAAAACTGTTTTTT
TRBV28	TRBJ1-1	.	.	CASSTGRLEAFF	TGTGCCAGCAGTACAGGGAGACTTGAAGCTTTCTTT
TRBV5-4	TRBJ1-1	.	.	CASSLVGRESTEAFF	TGTGCCAGCAGCTTGGTGGGCAGGGAATCCACTGAAGCTTTCTTT
TRBV19	TRBJ1-2	.	.	CASSNLQDYGYTF	TGTGCCAGTAGTAACTTACAGGACTATGGCTACACCTTC
TRBV7-3	TRBJ1-6	.	once	CASSLTGSSYNSPLHF	TGTGCCAGCAGCTTAACGGGGAGCTCCTATAATTCACCCCTCCACTTT
TRBV29-1	TRBJ1-5	TRBD1	.	CSVAQGPYQPQHF	TGCAGCGTTGCACAGGGGCCGTATCAGCCCCAGCATTTT
TRBV5-1	TRBJ2-5	.	.	CASSRGGAREETQYF	TGCGCCAGCAGCCGCGGTGGGGCTAGGGAAGAGACCCAGTACTTC
TRBV11-2	TRBJ2-1	.	.	CASSLTPGTYNEQFF	TGTGCCAGCAGCTTAACCCCAGGGACCTACAATGAGCAGTTCTTC
TRBV15	TRBJ2-1	TRBD2	.	CATSRGLARTYNEQFF	TGTGCCACCAGCAGAGGACTAGCGCGAACCTACAATGAGCAGTTCTTC
TRBV4-3	TRBJ2-7	TRBD1	.	CASSQERQGAYEQYF	TGCGCCAGCAGCCAAGAAAGGCAGGGGGCCTACGAGCAGTACTTC
TRBV4-2	TRBJ1-2	.	.	CASSQDSRDNYGYTF	TGTGCCAGCAGCCAAGATTCGCGGGATAACTATGGCTACACCTTC
TRBV6-5	TRBJ2-7	.	.	CASCSGGSYEQYF	TGTGCCAGCTGTTCCGGGGGCTCCTACGAGCAGTACTTC
TRBV30	TRBJ1-6	TRBD1	.	CAWSVLTGRNSPLHF	TGTGCCTGGAGTGTACTGACAGGGCGGAATTCACCCCTCCACTTT
TRBV19	TRBJ1-1	.	.	CASSSPPGQVNTEAFF	TGTGCCAGTAGTAGCCCCCCGGGACAAGTGAACACTGAAGCTTTCTTT
TRBV6-5	TRBJ2-3	TRBD2	.	CASSYGLAGSTDTQYF	TGTGCCAGCAGTTACGGACTAGCGGGAAGCACAGATACGCAGTATTTT
TRBV5-4	TRBJ2-7	.	once	CASSSLVSGGRSSYEQYF	TGTGCCAGCAGCTCACTGGTTAGCGGAGGGAGGAGCTCCTACGAGCAGTACTTC
TRBV4-3	TRBJ2-3	.	.	CASSQVSLDTQYF	TGCGCCAGCAGCCAAGTTTCCTTAGATACGCAGTATTTT
TRBV11-3	TRBJ1-2	.	few	CASSLVVRVYGYTF	TGTGCCAGCAGCTTAGTGGTCAGGGTCTATGGCTACACCTTC
TRBV4-2	TRBJ1-5	TRBD1	once	CASSPGTANQPQHF	TGTGCCAGCAGCCCAGGGACAGCCAATCAGCCCCAGCATTTT
TRBV15	TRBJ2-5	.	few	CATSRGRGSSVGETQYF	TGTGCCACCAGCAGAGGGCGAGGGAGCTCGGTCGGAGAGACCCAGTACTTC
TRBV7-9	TRBJ1-2	.	.	CASSSLGNGYTF	TGTGCCAGCAGCTCACTAGGGAATGGCTACACCTTC
TRBV27	TRBJ1-5	.	.	CASSSYLAQPQHF	TGTGCCAGCAGTTCTTATCTGGCTCAGCCCCAGCATTTT
TRBV19	TRBJ2-6	TRBD1	.	CASSPDRGSAGANVLTF	TGTGCCAGTAGCCCGGACAGGGGGTCTGCGGGGGCCAACGTCCTGACTTTC
TRBV9	TRBJ2-2	.	few	CASSVGQGSGELFF	TGTGCCAGCAGCGTAGGTCAGGGATCCGGGGAGCTGTTTTTT
TRBV5-8	TRBJ1-3	.	.	CASSLAPFDRGNTIYF	TGTGCCAGCAGCTTGGCGCCCTTCGACAGGGGAAACACCATATATTTT
TRBV9	TRBJ2-7	TRBD2	.	CASSPQGTSGTHEQYF	TGTGCCAGCAGCCCCCAAGGGACTAGCGGGACCCACGAGCAGTACTTC
TRBV2	TRBJ2-1	.	.	CASSDIGVRAPNEQFF	TGTGCCAGCAGTGATATAGGGGTAAGGGCCCCCAATGAGCAGTTCTTC
TRBV20-1	TRBJ1-1	.	.	CSAKRTEAFF	TGCAGTGCTAAGCGGACTGAAGCTTTCTTT
TRBV29-1	TRBJ1-1	.	.	CSVWGIQGFNTEAFF	TGCAGCGTTTGGGGGATACAGGGTTTTAACACTGAAGCTTTCTTT
TRBV6-5	TRBJ1-3	TRBD1	.	CASTQGVGYGNTIYF	TGTGCCAGCACCCAGGGGGTTGGGTATGGAAACACCATATATTTT
TRBV9	TRBJ1-3	.	.	CASSGLTGNTIYF	TGTGCCAGCAGCGGGCTCACAGGAAACACCATATATTTT
TRBV5-4	TRBJ2-1	.	.	CASSLVGGGFYNEQFF	TGTGCCAGCAGCTTGGTCGGGGGAGGTTTCTACAATGAGCAGTTCTTC
TRBV7-3	TRBJ1-1	.	.	CASSPRVNTEAFF	TGTGCCAGCAGCCCCCGGGTAAACACTGAAGCTTTCTTT
TRBV7-8	TRBJ1-1	.	.	CASSYQGTGEPNTEAFF	TGTGCCAGCAGCTACCAGGGAACAGGAGAACCGAACACTGAAGCTTTCTTT
TRBV7-2	TRBJ2-6	.	.	CASSLVPQGSGANVLTF	TGTGCCAGCAGCTTAGTCCCCCAGGGTTCTGGGGCCAACGTCCTGACTTTC
TRBV10-3	TRBJ1-1	TRBD1	.	CAISPDRGPEAFF	TGTGCCATCTCTCCGGACAGGGGCCCTGAAGCTTTCTTT
TRBV14	TRBJ1-2	TRBD1	.	CASSPNRGRGDGYIF	TGTGCCAGCAGCCCCAACAGGGGGCGTGGGGATGGCTACATCTTC
TRBV11-3	TRBJ1-2	.	.	CASTLTVPFYGYTF	TGTGCCAGCACCCTTACGGTCCCATTCTATGGCTACACCTTC
TRBV2	TRBJ2-7	TRBD1	.	CASNPTGDAYEQYF	TGTGCCAGCAACCCCACAGGGGACGCGTACGAGCAGTACTTC
TRBV14	TRBJ2-1	TRBD2	.	CASSQFSGRVNNEQFF	TGTGCCAGCAGCCAATTTAGCGGGAGGGTAAACAATGAGCAGTTCTTC